This TCR beta chain originates from a study of breast tumors, draining lymph nodes, adjacent tissues. Study results and caveats: That most tumor T cells come from lymph nodes remained unproven.

Axillary draining lymph nodes of breast cancer patients supplied the node samples. This clonotype was detected many times. Its antigen is as yet unknown. TCRdb redid the calling of the multiplex PCR reads with MiXCR, one entry per CDR3 protein. The sample lists about 140,000 distinct CDR3 sequences; 30% to 35% were seen once. V lost 1 base and J lost 6; bases outside the gene matches: 4. Per the germline V gene, CDR1 is SGHAT and CDR2 is FQNNGV. The CDR3 runs 14 residues. The source material was axillary lymph node tissue. V is TRBV11-2 and J is TRBJ2-3; 7 bases are shared with TRBD2. The receptor comes from a female donor with breast cancer. Some clones in this sample may be carry-over from other donors' samples. As DNA, the CDR3 is TGTGCCAGCAGCTTAGGAGCGGGATCGGATACGCAGTATTTT. Its protein product is CASSLGAGSDTQYF.